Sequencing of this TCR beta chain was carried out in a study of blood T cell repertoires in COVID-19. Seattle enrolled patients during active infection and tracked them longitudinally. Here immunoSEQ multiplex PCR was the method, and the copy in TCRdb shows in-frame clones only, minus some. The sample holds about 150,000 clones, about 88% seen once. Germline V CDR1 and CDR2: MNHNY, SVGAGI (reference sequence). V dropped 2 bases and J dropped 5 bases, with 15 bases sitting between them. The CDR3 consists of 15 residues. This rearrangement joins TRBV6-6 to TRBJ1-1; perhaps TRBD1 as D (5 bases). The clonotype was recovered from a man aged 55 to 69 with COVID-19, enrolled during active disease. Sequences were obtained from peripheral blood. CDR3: CASSYQSRVGTEAFF. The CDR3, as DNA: TGTGCCAGCAGTTACCAATCCAGGGTTGGTACTGAAGCTTTCTTT.